The 11 T cell receptor beta chains reported below all come from one sample, sequenced in a study of identical twins. TCRdb analysed the 5' RACE reads with MiXCR anew, one entry per CDR3 protein. The table has 1.5 million to 2 million distinct CDR3 sequences, around 29% seen once. Sequencing was performed on cord blood. These receptors were obtained from a newborn girl in good health.

This clonotype was observed a few times. The J gene is TRBJ1-1, the V gene TRBV28, with D possibly being TRBD1 (6 bases). This CDR3 spans 14 amino acids. V lost 4 bases, J lost 1 base, and 10 bases lay in between. Per germline, CDR1 MDHEN and CDR2 SYDVKM. The CDR3 sequence: CASSSPTGNTEAFF. As DNA, the CDR3 is TGTGCCAGCAGTTCTCCGACAGGGAACACTGAAGCTTTCTTT.

This sequence joins TRBV13 and TRBJ1-4; D may be TRBD1 (6 bases). Trimming left V 5 bases short and J 8 bases short, with 18 bases between. CDR1 is PRHDT, CDR2 FYEKMQ, per germline (reference sequence). This CDR3 spans 15 amino acids. The CDR3 coding sequence is TGTGCCAGCAGCGAGTACCGGGGGCGCGGAGAAAAACTGTTTTTT. Residues: CASSEYRGRGEKLFF.

The chain carries TRBV6-5 and TRBJ2-1; D is tentatively TRBD1 or TRBD2 (6 bases each). The V and J ends lost 2 bases and 9 bases respectively, with 20 bases between them. CDR1 is MNHEY and CDR2 is SVGAGI in the germline V gene. The CDR3 is 16 amino acids. CDR3: CASSYGGRVTRVEQFF. DNA of the CDR3: TGTGCCAGCAGTTACGGGGGGCGAGTAACTCGGGTTGAGCAGTTCTTC.

The chain employs TRBV9 and TRBJ2-5; possibly TRBD1 or TRBD2 for D (7 bases each). The germline CDR1 and CDR2 sequences are SGDLS and YYNGEE. The CDR3 covers 14 residues. Trimming stripped 4 bases from V and 11 bases from J, with 21 bases between. As DNA, the CDR3 is TGTGCCAGCAGCACCCAGGGGGGGGTCAATGAGCAGTACTTC. Translation: CASSTQGGVNEQYF. Full variable domain (outside the CDR3, taken from reference TRBV9 and TRBJ2-5): DSGVTQTPKHLITATGQRVTLRCSPRSGDLSVYWYQQSLDQGLQFLIQYYNGEERAKGNILERFSAQQFPDLHSELNLSSLELGDSALYFCASSTQGGVNEQYFGPGTRLLVL.

This clonotype was seen many times. The chain uses TRBV6-4 and TRBJ2-1; no clear D. The CDR3 totals 14 residues. From germline, CDR1 is MRHNA and CDR2 SNTAGT. V dropped 5 bases and J dropped 0 bases, with 8 bases sitting between them. The CDR3 loop is CASSKGYSYNEQFF. In nucleotides, the CDR3 is TGTGCCAGCAGTAAGGGATACTCCTACAATGAGCAGTTCTTC.

The chain carries TRBV5-1 and TRBJ2-5, with TRBD1 identical over 9 bases. The J call may be faulty, since TRBJ2-7 better matches the DNA end. CDR1 is SGHRS, CDR2 YFSETQ, per germline. The CDR3 is 18 amino acids. For the CDR3, the DNA is TGCGCCAGCAGCTTGGCCATATTTGCGGACAGGGGACTCTACGAGCAGTACTTC. Protein: CASSLAIFADRGLYEQYF.

The V and J genes are TRBV5-1 and TRBJ1-1; TRBD1 aligns across 7 bases. This CDR3 is 15 amino acids long. Germline CDR1 SGHRS, CDR2 YFSETQ. CDR3 sequence (DNA): TGCCTCAGCAGCTTGGGACAGACGGAGAGGACTGAAGCTTTCTTT. Protein sequence: CLSSLGQTERTEAFF. Drawing the rest from reference TRBV5-1 and TRBJ1-1, the complete variable domain is KAGVTQTPRYLIKTRGQQVTLSCSPISGHRSVSWYQQTPGQGLQFLFEYFSETQRNKGNFPGRFSGRQFSNSRSEMNVSTLELGDSALYLCLSSLGQTERTEAFFGQGTRLTVV.

This clonotype was found a few times. The chain carries TRBV20-1 and TRBJ2-3; D could derive from TRBD1 or TRBD2 (5 bases each). The CDR3 runs to 14 residues. V was trimmed by 0 bases and J by 5 bases, leaving 12 bases between them. Per the germline V gene, CDR1 is DFQATT and CDR2 is SNEGSKA (reference sequence). The CDR3 spells CSARDPRGIDTQYF. In DNA, the CDR3 is TGCAGTGCTAGAGATCCGAGGGGAATAGATACGCAGTATTTT.

The chain couples TRBV5-1 to TRBJ1-2, with D unclear. The CDR3 has 17 amino acids. Germline CDR1 SGHRS, CDR2 YFSETQ. The V end lost 2 bases, the J end lost 0 bases, and 17 bases lay between the germline ends. Written as DNA, the CDR3 is TGCGCCAGCAGCTTAAAAACGGACCCTCTAGCTAACTATGGCTACACCTTC. Amino acid sequence: CASSLKTDPLANYGYTF.

This clonotype appeared a few times. The chain carries TRBV3-1 and TRBJ2-5; D may be TRBD1 (6 bases). The CDR3 sequence is 14 residues long. V was pared by 1 base and J by 3 bases, with 9 bases between. Germline V lookup: CDR1 LGHDT, CDR2 YNNKEL (reference sequence). Here the CDR3 reads CASSQASGEETQYF. The CDR3 coding sequence is TGTGCCAGCAGCCAAGCGTCAGGGGAAGAGACCCAGTACTTC.

This clonotype was seen only a few times. This chain uses TRBV2 with TRBJ1-5, with D tentatively TRBD1 (6 bases). The CDR3 is 13 amino acids. Germline assignment: CDR1 SNHLY and CDR2 FYNNEI. The V end lost 7 bases, the J end lost 6 bases, and 13 bases lay between the germline ends. The CDR3 reads CASTSGGGQPQHF. CDR3 sequence (DNA): TGTGCCAGCACCTCTGGAGGGGGTCAGCCCCAGCATTTT.